This is a list of T cell receptor beta chains from one sample in a study of T cell repertoires in cytomegalovirus infection. TCRdb re-called the reads through MiXCR, storing one row per CDR3 protein. The top ten hold roughly 4% of the sample, which has a few hundred thousand distinct CDR3 sequences, 9.5% seen once. The sample taken for sequencing was PBMCs. The receptors derive from a human donor in good health (CMV status not recorded). Some clones in this sample may be carry-over from other donors' samples. CDR3s include the opening cysteine and the closing phenylalanine or tryptophan. A D gene is named only where the DNA matches it firmly.

V | D | CDR3
TRBV18 | . | CASSPRAADMNTEAFF
TRBV7-6 | . | CASSLAGKTEAFF
TRBV30 | . | CAWRGSLSSYEQYF
TRBV7-8 | TRBD2 | CASSIGTSRGQFF
TRBV6-5 | TRBD1 | CASTSGGGNTEAFF
TRBV7-8 | . | CASSSRGGMADTQYF
TRBV7-9 | . | CASSLGRHPTNEKLFF
TRBV7-3 | TRBD2 | CASSPRGSGGPADTQYF
TRBV11-2 | . | CASSWGLRPKNIQYF
TRBV29-1 | . | CSVGDGNQPQHF
TRBV28 | . | CASRGDLSNSPLHF
TRBV20-1 | TRBD2 | CSARIGRGGGEQFF
TRBV28 | . | CATGSTDAATYNEQFF
TRBV7-2 | . | CASSLPGSPLHF